The source of this T cell receptor beta chain is a study of cytomegalovirus exposure and HLA in healthy donors. Study outcomes and limitations: Within an earlier analysis, most TCR beta V segments proved productive either about 90% or about 30% of the time.

In germline, CDR1 is SGHDT, CDR2 YYEEEE. Trimming shortened V by 0 bases and J by 1 base, and 5 bases separated the two germline ends. The CDR3 has 14 amino acids. In the case of this clone: Antigen specificity is unknown.

Primers for the PCR totalled 60 Vbeta and 13 Jbeta. This table comes from immunoSEQ multiplex PCR, and its TCRdb copy is limited to in-frame clones, with some not included. This sample has some 85,000 clones; 76% occur once, and the top ten carry around 2.8%. The TCR originated in a man aged 35 to 55 in good health and CMV-seronegative. Input material: PBMCs. The V call is TRBV5-6, the J call TRBJ1-3, with D unclear. The CDR3 is CASSLAGSGNTIYF. Written as DNA, the CDR3 is TGTGCCAGCAGCTTGGCCGGGTCTGGAAACACCATATATTTT.